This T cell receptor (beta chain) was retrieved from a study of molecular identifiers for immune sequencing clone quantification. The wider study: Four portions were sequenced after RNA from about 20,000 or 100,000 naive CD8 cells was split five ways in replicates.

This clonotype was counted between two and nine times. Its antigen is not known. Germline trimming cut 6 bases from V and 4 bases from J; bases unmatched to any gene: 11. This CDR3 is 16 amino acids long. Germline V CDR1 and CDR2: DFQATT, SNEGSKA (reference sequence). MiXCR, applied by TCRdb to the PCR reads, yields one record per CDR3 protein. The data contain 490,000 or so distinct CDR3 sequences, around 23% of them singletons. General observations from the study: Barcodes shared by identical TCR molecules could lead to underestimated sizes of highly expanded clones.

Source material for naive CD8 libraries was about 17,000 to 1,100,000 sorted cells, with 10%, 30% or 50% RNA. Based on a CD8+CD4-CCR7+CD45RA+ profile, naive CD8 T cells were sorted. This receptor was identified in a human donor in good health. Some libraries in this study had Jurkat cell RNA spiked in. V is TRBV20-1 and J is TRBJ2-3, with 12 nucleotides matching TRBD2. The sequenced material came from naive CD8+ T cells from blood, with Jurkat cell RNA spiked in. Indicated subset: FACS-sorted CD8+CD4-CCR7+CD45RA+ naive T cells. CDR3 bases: TGCAGTGCCTTCAAAGGGACTAGCGGGTTTCCAGATACGCAGTATTTT. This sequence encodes CSAFKGTSGFPDTQYF.